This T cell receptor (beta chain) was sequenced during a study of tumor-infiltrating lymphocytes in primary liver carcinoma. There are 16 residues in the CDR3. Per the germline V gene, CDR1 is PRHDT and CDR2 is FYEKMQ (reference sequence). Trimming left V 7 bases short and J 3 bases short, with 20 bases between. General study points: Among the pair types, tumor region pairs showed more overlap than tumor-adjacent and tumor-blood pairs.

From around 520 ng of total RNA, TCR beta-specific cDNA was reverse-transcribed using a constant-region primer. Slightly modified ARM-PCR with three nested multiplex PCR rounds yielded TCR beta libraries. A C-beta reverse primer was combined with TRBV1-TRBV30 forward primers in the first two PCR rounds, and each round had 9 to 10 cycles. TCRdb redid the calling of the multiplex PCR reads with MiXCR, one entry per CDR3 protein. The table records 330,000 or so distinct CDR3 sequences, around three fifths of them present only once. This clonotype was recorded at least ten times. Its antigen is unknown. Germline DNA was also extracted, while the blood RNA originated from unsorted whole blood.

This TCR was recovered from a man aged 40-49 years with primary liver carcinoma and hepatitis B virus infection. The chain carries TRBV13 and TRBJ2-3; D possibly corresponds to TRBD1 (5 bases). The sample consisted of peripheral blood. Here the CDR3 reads CASTHRTPRTTDTQYF. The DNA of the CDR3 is TGTGCCAGCACCCATCGGACCCCGAGGACAACAGATACGCAGTATTTT.